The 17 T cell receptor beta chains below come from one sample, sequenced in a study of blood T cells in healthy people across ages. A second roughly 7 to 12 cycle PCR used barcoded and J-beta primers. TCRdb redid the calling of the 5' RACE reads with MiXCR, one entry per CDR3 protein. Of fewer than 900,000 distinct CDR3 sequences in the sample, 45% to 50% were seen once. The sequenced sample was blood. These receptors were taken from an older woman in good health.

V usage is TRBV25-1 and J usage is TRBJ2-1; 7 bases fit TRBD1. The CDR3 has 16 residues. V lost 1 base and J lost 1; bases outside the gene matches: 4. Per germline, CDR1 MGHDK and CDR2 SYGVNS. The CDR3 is CASSESPGQSYNEQFF. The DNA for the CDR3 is TGTGCCAGCAGTGAATCGCCGGGACAGTCCTACAATGAGCAGTTCTTC.

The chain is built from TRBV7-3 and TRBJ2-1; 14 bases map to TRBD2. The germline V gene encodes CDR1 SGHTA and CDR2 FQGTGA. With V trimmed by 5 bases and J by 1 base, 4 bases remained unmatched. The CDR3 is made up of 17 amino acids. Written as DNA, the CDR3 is TGTGCCAGCAGCCTCGGGACTAGCGGGGGTTCCTACAATGAGCAGTTCTTC. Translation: CASSLGTSGGSYNEQFF. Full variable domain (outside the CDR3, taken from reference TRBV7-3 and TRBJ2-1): GAGVSQTPSNKVTEKGKYVELRCDPISGHTALYWYRQSLGQGPEFLIYFQGTGAADDSGLPNDRFFAVRPEGSVSTLKIQRTERGDSAVYLCASSLGTSGGSYNEQFFGPGTRLTVL.

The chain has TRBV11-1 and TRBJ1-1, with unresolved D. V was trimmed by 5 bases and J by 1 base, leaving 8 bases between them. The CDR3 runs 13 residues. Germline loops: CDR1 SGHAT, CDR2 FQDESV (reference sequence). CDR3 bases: TGTGCCAGCAGCCCCCAGGAGAACACTGAAGCTTTCTTT. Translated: CASSPQENTEAFF.

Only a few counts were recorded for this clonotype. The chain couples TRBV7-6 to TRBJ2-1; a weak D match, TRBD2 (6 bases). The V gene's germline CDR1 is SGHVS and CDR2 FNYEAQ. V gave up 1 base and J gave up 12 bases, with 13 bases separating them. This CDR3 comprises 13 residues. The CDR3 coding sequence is TGTGCCAGCAGCTTAGATATCTTGGGGGGGCAGTTCTTC. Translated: CASSLDILGGQFF. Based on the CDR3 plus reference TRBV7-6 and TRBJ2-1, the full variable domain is GAGVSQSPRYKVTKRGQDVALRCDPISGHVSLYWYRQALGQGPEFLTYFNYEAQQDKSGLPNDRFSAERPEGSISTLTIQRTEQRDSAMYRCASSLDILGGQFFGPGTRLTVL.

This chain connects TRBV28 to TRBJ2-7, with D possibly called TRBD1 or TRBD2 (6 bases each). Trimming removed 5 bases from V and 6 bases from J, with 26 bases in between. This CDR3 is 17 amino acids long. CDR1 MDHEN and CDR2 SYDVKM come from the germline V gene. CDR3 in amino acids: CASSTPGDTTGLGEQYF. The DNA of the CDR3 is TGTGCCAGCAGTACCCCGGGAGATACGACAGGTTTGGGCGAGCAGTACTTC.

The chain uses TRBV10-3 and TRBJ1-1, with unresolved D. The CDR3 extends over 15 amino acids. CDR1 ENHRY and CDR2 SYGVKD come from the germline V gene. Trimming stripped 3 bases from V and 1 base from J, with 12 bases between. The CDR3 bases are TGTGCCATCAGTGAAGAGGGCCGGAAGAACACTGAAGCTTTCTTT. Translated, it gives CAISEEGRKNTEAFF.

The CDR3 nucleotides are TGCAGTGCTATCGGGGCAGACGAATGGGGCTCCTACGAGCAGTACTTC. Its protein product is CSAIGADEWGSYEQYF. V gene TRBV20-1 combines with J gene TRBJ2-7; D is perhaps TRBD1 or TRBD2 (5 bases each). CDR1 and CDR2 from the germline V gene are DFQATT and SNEGSKA (reference sequence). The germline V and J ends were trimmed by 4 bases and 0 bases, with 19 bases remaining between them. The CDR3 totals 16 residues.

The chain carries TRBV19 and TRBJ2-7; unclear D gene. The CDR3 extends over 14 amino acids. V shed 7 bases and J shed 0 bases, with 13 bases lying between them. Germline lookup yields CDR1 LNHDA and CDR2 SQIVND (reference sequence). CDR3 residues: CASKSNGYSYEQYF. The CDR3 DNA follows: TGTGCCAGTAAATCGAACGGCTACTCCTACGAGCAGTACTTC. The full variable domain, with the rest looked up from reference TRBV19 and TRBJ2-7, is DGGITQSPKYLFRKEGQNVTLSCEQNLNHDAMYWYRQDPGQGLRLIYYSQIVNDFQKGDIAEGYSVSREKKESFPLTVTSAQKNPTAFYLCASKSNGYSYEQYFGPGTRLTVT.

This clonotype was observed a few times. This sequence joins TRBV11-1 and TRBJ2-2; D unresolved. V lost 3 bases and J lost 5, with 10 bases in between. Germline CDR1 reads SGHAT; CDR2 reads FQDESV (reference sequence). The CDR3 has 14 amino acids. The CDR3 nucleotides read TGTGCCAGCAGCTTCCGACTGGGGACCGGGGAGCTGTTTTTT. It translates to CASSFRLGTGELFF. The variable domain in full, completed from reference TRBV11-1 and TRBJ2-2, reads EAEVAQSPRYKITEKSQAVAFWCDPISGHATLYWYRQILGQGPELLVQFQDESVVDDSQLPKDRFSAERLKGVDSTLKIQPAELGDSAMYLCASSFRLGTGELFFGEGSRLTVL.

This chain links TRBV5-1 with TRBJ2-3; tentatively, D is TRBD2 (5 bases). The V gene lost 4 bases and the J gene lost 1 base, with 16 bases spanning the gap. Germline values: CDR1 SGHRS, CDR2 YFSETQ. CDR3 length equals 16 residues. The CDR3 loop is CASSLLLGRGTDTQYF. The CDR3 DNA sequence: TGCGCCAGCAGCCTACTACTAGGGCGAGGCACAGATACGCAGTATTTT.

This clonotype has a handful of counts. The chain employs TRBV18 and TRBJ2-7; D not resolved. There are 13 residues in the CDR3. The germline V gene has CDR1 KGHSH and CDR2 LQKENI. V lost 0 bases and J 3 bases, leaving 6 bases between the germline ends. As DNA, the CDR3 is TGTGCCAGCTCACCACCTAGCCGCTACGAGCAGTACTTC. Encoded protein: CASSPPSRYEQYF.

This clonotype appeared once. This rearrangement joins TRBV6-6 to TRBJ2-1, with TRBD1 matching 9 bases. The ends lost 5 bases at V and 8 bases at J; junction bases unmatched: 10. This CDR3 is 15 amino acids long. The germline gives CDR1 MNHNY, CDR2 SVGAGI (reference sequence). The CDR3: CASSPNRGLNYEQFF. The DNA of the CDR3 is TGTGCCAGCAGTCCCAACAGGGGGCTTAACTATGAGCAGTTCTTC.

The DNA of the CDR3 is TGTGCCAGCAGCCAAAGAGGCGGGAGGAGAAACAATGAGCAGTTCTTC. It codes for CASSQRGGRRNNEQFF. This chain uses TRBV7-9 with TRBJ2-1, with TRBD2 matching 8 bases. Unmatched junction bases numbered 11, after V lost 5 bases and J lost 5 bases. The germline V gene encodes CDR1 SEHNR and CDR2 FQNEAQ (reference sequence). The CDR3 consists of 16 residues.

CDR3: CASSFPRDSSLVEQYF. Written as DNA, the CDR3 is TGCGCCAGCAGCTTTCCACGGGACTCCTCTCTAGTCGAGCAGTACTTC. J is TRBJ2-7 and V is TRBV5-1; weak D call: TRBD2 (6 bases). This CDR3 has 16 residues. The V gene's germline CDR1 is SGHRS and CDR2 YFSETQ. V lost 2 bases and J 6 bases, leaving 21 bases between the germline ends.

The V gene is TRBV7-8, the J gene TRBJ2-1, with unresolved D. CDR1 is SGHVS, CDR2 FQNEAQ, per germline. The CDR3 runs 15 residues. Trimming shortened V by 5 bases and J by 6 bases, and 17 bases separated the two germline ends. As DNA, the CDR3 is TGTGCCAGCAGCATCCGGGTCCCGGCACTCAATGAGCAGTTCTTC. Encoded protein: CASSIRVPALNEQFF. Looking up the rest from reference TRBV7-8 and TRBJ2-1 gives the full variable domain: GAGVSQSPRYKVAKRGQDVALRCDPISGHVSLFWYQQALGQGPEFLTYFQNEAQLDKSGLPSDRFFAERPEGSVSTLKIQRTQQEDSAVYLCASSIRVPALNEQFFGPGTRLTVL.

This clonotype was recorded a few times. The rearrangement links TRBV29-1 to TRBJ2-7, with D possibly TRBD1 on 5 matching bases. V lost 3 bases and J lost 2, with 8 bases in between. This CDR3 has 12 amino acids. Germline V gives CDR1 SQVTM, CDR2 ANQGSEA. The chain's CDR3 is CSVERQPYEQYF. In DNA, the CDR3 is TGCAGCGTTGAGAGACAGCCCTACGAGCAGTACTTC.

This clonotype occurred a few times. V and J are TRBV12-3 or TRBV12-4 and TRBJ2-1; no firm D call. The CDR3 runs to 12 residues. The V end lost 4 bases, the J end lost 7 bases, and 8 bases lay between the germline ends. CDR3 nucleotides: TGTGCCAGCAGTTACACGGTGAATGAGCAGTTCTTC. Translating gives CASSYTVNEQFF.